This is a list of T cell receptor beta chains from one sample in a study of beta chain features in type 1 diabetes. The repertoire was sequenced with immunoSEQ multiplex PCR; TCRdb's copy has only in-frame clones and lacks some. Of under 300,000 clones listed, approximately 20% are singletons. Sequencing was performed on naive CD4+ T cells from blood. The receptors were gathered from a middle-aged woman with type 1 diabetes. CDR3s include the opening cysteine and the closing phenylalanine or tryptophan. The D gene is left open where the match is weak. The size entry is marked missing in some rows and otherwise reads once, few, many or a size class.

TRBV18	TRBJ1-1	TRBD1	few	CASYPGQGLNTEAFF	TGTGCCAGCTACCCGGGACAGGGGTTGAACACTGAAGCTTTCTTT
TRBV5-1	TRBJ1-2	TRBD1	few	CASSPRDSYGYTF	TGCGCCAGCAGCCCCCGGGACAGCTATGGCTACACCTTC
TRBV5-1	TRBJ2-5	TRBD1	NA	CASSPTGEETQYF	TGCGCCAGCAGCCCGACAGGGGAAGAGACCCAGTACTTC
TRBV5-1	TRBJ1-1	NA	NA	CASSLQIELTPAFF	TGCGCCAGCAGCTTACAAATAGAGTTGACTCCAGCTTTCTTT
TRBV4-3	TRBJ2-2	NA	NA	CASSQTARGANTGELFF	TGCGCCAGCAGCCAAACGGCAAGAGGCGCGAACACCGGGGAGCTGTTTTTT
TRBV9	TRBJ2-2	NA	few	CASSRGGADTGELFF	TGTGCCAGCAGCAGGGGGGGGGCGGACACCGGGGAGCTGTTTTTT
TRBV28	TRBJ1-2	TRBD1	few	CASQGQPVVYTF	TGTGCCAGCCAGGGACAGCCTGTGGTCTACACCTTC
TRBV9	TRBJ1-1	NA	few	CASSVGRGLNTEAFF	TGTGCCAGCAGCGTAGGGCGGGGATTGAACACTGAAGCTTTCTTT
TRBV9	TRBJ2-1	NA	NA	CASSVDENNPNEQFF	TGTGCCAGCAGCGTAGACGAGAATAATCCCAATGAGCAGTTCTTC
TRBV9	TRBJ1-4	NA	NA	CASSSQDEKLFF	TGTGCCAGCAGTAGTCAGGATGAAAAACTGTTTTTT
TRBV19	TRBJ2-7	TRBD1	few	CASSMGQPSSYEQYF	TGTGCCAGTAGTATGGGACAGCCATCTTCCTACGAGCAGTACTTC
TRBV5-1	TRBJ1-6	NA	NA	CASSFDQGSNDSPLHF	TGCGCCAGCAGCTTTGATCAGGGGTCTAACGATTCACCCCTCCACTTT
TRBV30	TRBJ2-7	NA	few	CAWSVPRYGITGGEQYF	TGTGCCTGGAGTGTCCCTCGGTACGGGATCACCGGGGGTGAGCAGTACTTC
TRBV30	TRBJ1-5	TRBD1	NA	CAWSVQGDQPQHF	TGTGCCTGGAGTGTCCAGGGGGATCAGCCCCAGCATTTT
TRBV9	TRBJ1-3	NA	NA	CASSVVGDTTGNTIYF	TGTGCCAGCAGCGTAGTAGGGGACACTACTGGAAACACCATATATTTT
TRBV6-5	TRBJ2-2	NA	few	CASSQGQSLFF	TGTGCCAGCAGCCAGGGGCAGTCGCTGTTTTTT
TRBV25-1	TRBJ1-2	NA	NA	CASSERGSYYGYTF	TGTGCCAGCAGTGAACGAGGGAGTTACTATGGCTACACCTTC
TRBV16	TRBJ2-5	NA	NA	CASSQASEWETQYF	TGTGCCAGCAGCCAGGCCAGTGAATGGGAGACCCAGTACTTC
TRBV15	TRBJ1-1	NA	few	CATSREETIAFF	TGTGCCACCAGCAGAGAAGAGACAATCGCTTTCTTT
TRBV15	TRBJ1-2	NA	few	CATSRYRPGADHGYTF	TGTGCCACCAGCAGATATCGACCAGGCGCCGATCATGGCTACACCTTC
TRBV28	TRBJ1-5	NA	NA	CASSQGGTWQPQHF	TGTGCCAGCAGCCAGGGCGGGACTTGGCAGCCCCAGCATTTT
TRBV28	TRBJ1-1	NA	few	CASSRLRGTEAFF	TGTGCCAGCAGTCGACTCAGGGGAACTGAAGCTTTCTTT
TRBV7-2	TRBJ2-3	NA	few	CASSSDRTPDTQYF	TGTGCCAGCAGCTCCGACAGGACCCCAGATACGCAGTATTTT
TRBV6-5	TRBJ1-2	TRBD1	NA	CASSYSDREGDGYTF	TGTGCCAGCAGTTACTCGGACAGGGAGGGAGATGGCTACACCTTC
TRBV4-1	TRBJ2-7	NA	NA	CASSHMTGTYEQYF	TGCGCCAGCAGCCATATGACAGGAACCTACGAGCAGTACTTC
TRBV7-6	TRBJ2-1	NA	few	CASSLAHTYNEQFF	TGTGCCAGCAGCTTAGCGCACACCTACAATGAGCAGTTCTTC
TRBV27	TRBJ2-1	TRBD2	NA	CASSFSGGALDEQFF	TGTGCCAGCAGTTTTAGCGGGGGGGCCTTGGATGAGCAGTTCTTC
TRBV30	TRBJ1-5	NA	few	CAWRGGPNQPQHF	TGTGCCTGGAGGGGAGGGCCTAATCAGCCCCAGCATTTT
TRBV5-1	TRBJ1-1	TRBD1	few	CASSPDRANTEAFF	TGCGCCAGCAGCCCGGACAGGGCGAACACTGAAGCTTTCTTT
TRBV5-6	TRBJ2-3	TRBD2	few	CASSTRWGLAGGREDTQYF	TGTGCCAGCAGCACCCGTTGGGGACTAGCGGGGGGCCGAGAAGATACGCAGTATTTT
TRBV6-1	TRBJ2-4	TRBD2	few	CASSAEQRREENIQYF	TGTGCCAGCAGTGCCGAACAGCGCCGGGAGGAAAACATTCAGTACTTC
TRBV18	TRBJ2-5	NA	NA	CASSPLYVLETQYF	TGTGCCAGCTCACCACTTTATGTCCTAGAGACCCAGTACTTC
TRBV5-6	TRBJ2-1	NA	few	CASSLSPNSYNEQFF	TGTGCCAGCAGCTTGTCCCCCAACTCCTACAATGAGCAGTTCTTC
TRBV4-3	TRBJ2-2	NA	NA	CASSQRGGTGELFF	TGCGCCAGCAGCCAACGAGGCGGGACCGGGGAGCTGTTTTTT
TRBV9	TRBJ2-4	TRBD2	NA	CASSVAAGVAKNIQYF	TGTGCCAGCAGCGTAGCAGCGGGAGTAGCCAAAAACATTCAGTACTTC
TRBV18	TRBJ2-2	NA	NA	CASSPETGNTGELFF	TGTGCCAGCTCACCCGAGACAGGGAACACCGGGGAGCTGTTTTTT
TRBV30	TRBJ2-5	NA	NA	CAWSVGRRGIGETQYF	TGTGCCTGGAGTGTAGGACGGCGGGGAATCGGAGAGACCCAGTACTTC
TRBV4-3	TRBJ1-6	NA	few	CASSLGNNSPLHF	TGCGCCAGCAGCCTCGGTAATAATTCACCCCTCCACTTT
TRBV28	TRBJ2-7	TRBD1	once	CASSRQGTSYEQYF	TGTGCCAGCAGCCGACAGGGGACCTCCTACGAGCAGTACTTC
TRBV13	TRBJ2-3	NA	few	CASSLSTGLTDTQYF	TGTGCCAGCAGCTTAAGTACGGGACTCACAGATACGCAGTATTTT
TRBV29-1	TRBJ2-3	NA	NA	CSVDLGWADTQYF	TGCAGCGTTGATCTCGGGTGGGCAGATACGCAGTATTTT
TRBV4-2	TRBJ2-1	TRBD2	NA	CASSPWTSGKDEQFF	TGTGCCAGCAGCCCGTGGACTAGCGGGAAGGATGAGCAGTTCTTC
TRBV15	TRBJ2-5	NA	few	CATSRDGEGEETQYF	TGTGCCACCAGCAGAGATGGTGAGGGGGAAGAGACCCAGTACTTC
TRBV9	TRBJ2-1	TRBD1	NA	CASSGQGASYNEQFF	TGTGCCAGCAGCGGACAGGGGGCGAGTTACAATGAGCAGTTCTTC
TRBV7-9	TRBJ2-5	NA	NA	CASSRVQTQYF	TGTGCCAGCAGTCGAGTTCAGACCCAGTACTTC
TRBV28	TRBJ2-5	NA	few	CASTLRQKETQYF	TGTGCCAGCACCCTGCGCCAAAAAGAGACCCAGTACTTC
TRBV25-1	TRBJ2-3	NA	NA	CASSALDTQYF	TGTGCCAGCAGTGCTCTGGATACGCAGTATTTT
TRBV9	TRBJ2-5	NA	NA	CASSVDSMETQYF	TGTGCCAGCAGCGTGGACAGTATGGAGACCCAGTACTTC
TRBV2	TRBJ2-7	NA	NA	CASTFSESSYEQYF	TGTGCCAGCACTTTCAGCGAGAGCTCCTACGAGCAGTACTTC